The sequence of this TCR beta chain was determined in a study of regulatory T cells in long-lasting Graves disease. Findings of the study overall: Persistent disease exhibited a predilection for TRBV28, TRBJ1-2 and TRBJ2-5.

Noted time point: newly diagnosed GD, antithyroid drugs for less than 3 months. The TCR library was made from RNA extracted from PBMCs. This clonotype was picked up many times. What it recognizes is unknown. For TCR beta, libraries came from iRepertoire HTBI primers and Arm-PCR of CDR3 regions. MiXCR was run by TCRdb on the multiplex PCR reads, yielding one entry per CDR3 protein. The table has some 600,000 distinct CDR3 sequences, 16% seen once; the top ten hold approximately 12%. Per the germline V gene, CDR1 is SGDLS and CDR2 is YYNGEE. The CDR3 extends over 13 amino acids. V was pared by 0 bases and J by 1 base, with 4 bases between. The sample was also reused in another study, on T cells in Graves' hyperthyroidism and ophthalmopathy. That paper adds: Researchers ran a first-round RT-PCR on the TCR CDR3 using the HTBI primer set.

The sample in question was peripheral blood mononuclear cells (PBMCs), obtained at new diagnosis, from a patient treated with antithyroid drugs. The clonotype originates from a man aged 18 to 29 with Graves disease. The rearrangement links TRBV9 to TRBJ1-1, with D unclear. CDR3 nucleotide sequence: TGTGCCAGCAGCGTAGCCCCGAACACTGAAGCTTTCTTT. Protein sequence: CASSVAPNTEAFF. The full variable domain, rest sourced from reference TRBV9 and TRBJ1-1, is DSGVTQTPKHLITATGQRVTLRCSPRSGDLSVYWYQQSLDQGLQFLIQYYNGEERAKGNILERFSAQQFPDLHSELNLSSLELGDSALYFCASSVAPNTEAFFGQGTRLTVV.